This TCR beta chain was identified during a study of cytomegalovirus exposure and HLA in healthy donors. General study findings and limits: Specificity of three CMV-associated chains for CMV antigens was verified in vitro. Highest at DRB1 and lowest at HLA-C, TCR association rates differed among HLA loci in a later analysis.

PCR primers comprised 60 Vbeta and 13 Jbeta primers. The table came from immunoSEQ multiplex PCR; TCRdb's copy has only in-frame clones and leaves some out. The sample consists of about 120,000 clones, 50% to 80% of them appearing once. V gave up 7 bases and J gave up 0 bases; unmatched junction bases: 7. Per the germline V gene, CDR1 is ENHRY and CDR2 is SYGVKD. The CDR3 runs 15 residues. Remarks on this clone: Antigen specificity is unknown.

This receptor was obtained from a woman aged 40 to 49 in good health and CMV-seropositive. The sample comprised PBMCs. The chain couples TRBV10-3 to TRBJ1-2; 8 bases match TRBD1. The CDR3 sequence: CAINDRGTSNYGYTF. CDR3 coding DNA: TGTGCCATCAACGACAGGGGAACTTCTAACTATGGCTACACCTTC.